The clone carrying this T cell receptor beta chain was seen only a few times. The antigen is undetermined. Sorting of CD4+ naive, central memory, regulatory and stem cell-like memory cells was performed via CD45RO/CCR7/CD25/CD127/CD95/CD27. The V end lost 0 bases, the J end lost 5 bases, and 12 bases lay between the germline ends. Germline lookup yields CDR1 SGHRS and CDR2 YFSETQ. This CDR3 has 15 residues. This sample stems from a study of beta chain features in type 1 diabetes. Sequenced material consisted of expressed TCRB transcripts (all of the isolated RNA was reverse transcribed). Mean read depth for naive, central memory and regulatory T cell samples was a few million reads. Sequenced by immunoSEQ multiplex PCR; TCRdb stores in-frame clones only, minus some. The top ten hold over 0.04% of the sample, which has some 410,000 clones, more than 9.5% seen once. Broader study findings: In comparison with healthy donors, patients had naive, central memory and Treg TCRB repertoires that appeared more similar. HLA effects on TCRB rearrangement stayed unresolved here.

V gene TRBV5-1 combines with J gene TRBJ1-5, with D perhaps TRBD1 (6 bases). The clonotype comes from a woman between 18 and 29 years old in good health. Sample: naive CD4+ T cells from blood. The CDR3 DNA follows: TGCGCCAGCAGCTTGGGTGACAGGCTGGATCAGCCCCAGCATTTT. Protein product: CASSLGDRLDQPQHF.